This T cell receptor beta chain appears in the sequencing data of a study of monozygotic twins with inflammatory bowel disease. Whole-study findings and limits: Similarity of repertoires did not differ between concordant and discordant twins, possibly from limited power. IBD patients showed reduced TCRbeta diversity (inverse Simpson) versus healthy co-twins.

Template switching added UMIs carrying a 6-nucleotide sample barcode. With the 5' RACE reads reprocessed, TCRdb shows one record per CDR3 protein and no DNA. The sample table includes 400,000 to 500,000 distinct CDR3 sequences. Notes on this clonotype: Antigen: not known.

The CDR3 sequence is 13 residues long. The V gene's germline CDR1 is LNHDA and CDR2 SQIVND (reference sequence). The sequencing input was blood. The genes are TRBV19 and TRBJ1-5. The sequence was collected from a human donor with ulcerative colitis or Crohn's disease, or a healthy co-twin of an affected twin (not recorded which). The CDR3 is CASRSELHQPQHF.